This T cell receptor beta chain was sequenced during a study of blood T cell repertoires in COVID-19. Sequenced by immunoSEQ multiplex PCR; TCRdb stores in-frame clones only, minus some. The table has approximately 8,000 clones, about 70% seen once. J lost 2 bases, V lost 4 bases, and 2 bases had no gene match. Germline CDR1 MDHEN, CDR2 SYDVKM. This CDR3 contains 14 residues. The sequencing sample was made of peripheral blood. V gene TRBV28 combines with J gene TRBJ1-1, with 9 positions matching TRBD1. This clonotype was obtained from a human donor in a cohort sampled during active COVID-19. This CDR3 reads CASSWGQGNTEAFF. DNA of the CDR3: TGTGCCAGCAGTTGGGGACAGGGAAACACTGAAGCTTTCTTT.